The following is a TCR beta chain sequence with its context. This entry belongs to a study of T cell responses to AZD1222 COVID-19 vaccine. The CDR3 has 16 amino acids. Germline-derived CDR1 and CDR2 are SGHDT and YYEEEE. With V trimmed by 2 bases and J by 5 bases, 11 bases remained unmatched. Here immunoSEQ multiplex PCR was the method, and the copy in TCRdb shows in-frame clones only, minus some. The sample holds approximately 120,000 clones, about 87% seen once. The chain uses TRBV5-6 and TRBJ2-3; 7 nucleotides line up with TRBD1. The TCR was taken from an adult in good health. Sequencing was performed on peripheral blood, taken on day 0 of AZD1222 vaccination. CDR3: CASSFLVTGFLDTQYF. In DNA, the CDR3 is TGTGCCAGCAGCTTCTTAGTGACAGGGTTCCTAGATACGCAGTATTTT.